One sample yielded the 5 T cell receptor beta chains listed below, sequenced in a study of shared clonotypes between healthy human individuals. Only in-frame clones appear in the TCRdb table, and some are missing; sequencing was by immunoSEQ multiplex PCR. The sample shows around 2.1 million clones, just over 90% of them seen only once. Terminally differentiated effector memory CD45RA+ cells were excluded from the naive CD8 cells, which were CD45RO-negative and positively selected for CCR7. Sequencing was done on a sample of naive CD8+ T cells from PBMCs. These receptors all come from a man between 18 and 29 years old in good health. Some clones in this sample may be carry-over from other donors' samples.

The V gene is TRBV7-6, the J gene TRBJ2-5, with a possible D match to TRBD2 (6 bases). CDR1 is SGHVS, CDR2 FNYEAQ, per germline. V lost 5 bases to trimming and J lost 8 bases, with 18 bases between them. This CDR3 has 14 amino acids. CDR3 loop: CASSPLEGRGTQYF. Here the CDR3 DNA reads TGTGCCAGCAGCCCACTGGAGGGTAGGGGAACCCAGTACTTC.

The chain employs TRBV19 and TRBJ2-7; TRBD2 aligns across 7 bases. Germline V gene sequence: CDR1 LNHDA, CDR2 SQIVND (reference sequence). The V and J ends lost 4 bases and 5 bases, in that order; junction bases with no gene match: 5. The CDR3 length is 13 residues. This CDR3 reads CASSKRGINEQYF. The CDR3 DNA is TGTGCCAGTAGTAAGCGGGGTATCAACGAGCAGTACTTC.

CDR3 sequence (DNA): TGTGCCAGCAGCTTTCTGGCAGGACTCAATCAGCCCCAGCATTTT. This gives the protein CASSFLAGLNQPQHF. V is TRBV7-6 and J is TRBJ1-5; D remains unclear. The germline gives CDR1 SGHVS, CDR2 FNYEAQ. Trimming removed 3 bases from V and 3 bases from J, with 12 bases in between. The CDR3 is 15 residues long.

In this sample, this clone turned up a few times. The chain recombines TRBV9 with TRBJ2-2; 8 bases match TRBD2. The V gene end was trimmed by 0 bases and the J gene end by 5 bases; junction bases not matched to a gene: 9. Germline V gives CDR1 SGDLS, CDR2 YYNGEE. The CDR3 sequence is 17 residues long. The CDR3 protein is CASSVAEAGVRTGELFF. Here the CDR3 DNA reads TGTGCCAGCAGCGTAGCTGAAGCGGGAGTCCGTACCGGGGAGCTGTTTTTT. Supplemented by reference TRBV9 and TRBJ2-2, the full variable domain reads DSGVTQTPKHLITATGQRVTLRCSPRSGDLSVYWYQQSLDQGLQFLIQYYNGEERAKGNILERFSAQQFPDLHSELNLSSLELGDSALYFCASSVAEAGVRTGELFFGEGSRLTVL.

The chain links TRBV28 to TRBJ2-1; maybe TRBD2 (5 bases). The CDR3 covers 14 residues. Trimming stripped 6 bases from V and 6 bases from J, with 15 bases between. Germline V gene data show CDR1 as MDHEN and CDR2 as SYDVKM. The CDR3 DNA sequence: TGTGCCAGCAGCCTACGTTCGCGGGCCAATGAGCAGTTCTTC. This codes for CASSLRSRANEQFF.